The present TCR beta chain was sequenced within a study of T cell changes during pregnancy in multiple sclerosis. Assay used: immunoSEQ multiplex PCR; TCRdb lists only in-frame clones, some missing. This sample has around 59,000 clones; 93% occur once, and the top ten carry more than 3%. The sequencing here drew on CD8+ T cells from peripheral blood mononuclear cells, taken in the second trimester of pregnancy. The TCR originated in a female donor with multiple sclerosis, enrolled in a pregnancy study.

The CDR3, as DNA: TGCGCCAGCAGCGGGACAGAGAATGAGCAGTTCTTC. Protein product: CASSGTENEQFF. The chain combines TRBV4-1 with TRBJ2-1; 7 bases line up with TRBD1. The trim removed 5 bases at V and 7 bases at J, leaving 2 bases unmatched. The CDR3 runs 12 residues. In germline, CDR1 is MGHRA, CDR2 YSYEKL.